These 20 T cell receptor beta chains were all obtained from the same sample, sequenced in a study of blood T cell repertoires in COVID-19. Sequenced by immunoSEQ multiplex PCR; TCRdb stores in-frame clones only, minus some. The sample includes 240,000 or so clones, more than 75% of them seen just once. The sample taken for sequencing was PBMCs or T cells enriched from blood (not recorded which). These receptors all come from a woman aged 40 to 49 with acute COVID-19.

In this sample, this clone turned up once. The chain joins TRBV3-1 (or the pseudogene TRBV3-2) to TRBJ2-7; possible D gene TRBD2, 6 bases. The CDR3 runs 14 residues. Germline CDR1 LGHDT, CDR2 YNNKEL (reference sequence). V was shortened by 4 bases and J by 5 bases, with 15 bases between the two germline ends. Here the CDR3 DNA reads TGTGCCAGCAGCCGACTCCCGGGAGCGAACGAGCAGTACTTC. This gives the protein CASSRLPGANEQYF.

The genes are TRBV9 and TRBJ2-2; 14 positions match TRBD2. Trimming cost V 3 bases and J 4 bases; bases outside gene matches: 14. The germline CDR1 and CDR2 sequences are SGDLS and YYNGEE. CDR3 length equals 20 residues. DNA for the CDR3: TGTGCCAGCAGCGGGCTGGGGAGGACTAGCGGGAGGAGAGTCACCGGGGAGCTGTTTTTT. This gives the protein CASSGLGRTSGRRVTGELFF.

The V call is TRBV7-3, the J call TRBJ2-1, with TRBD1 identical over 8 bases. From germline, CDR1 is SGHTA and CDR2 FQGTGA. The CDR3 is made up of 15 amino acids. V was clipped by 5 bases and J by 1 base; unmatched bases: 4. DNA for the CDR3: TGTGCCAGCAGCCCATACAGGGGGTCCTACAATGAGCAGTTCTTC. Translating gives CASSPYRGSYNEQFF.

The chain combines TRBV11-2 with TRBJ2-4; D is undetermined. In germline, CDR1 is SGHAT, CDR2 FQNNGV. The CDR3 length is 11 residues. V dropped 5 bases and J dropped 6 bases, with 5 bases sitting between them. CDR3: CASSAANIQYF. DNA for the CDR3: TGTGCCAGCAGCGCGGCAAACATTCAGTACTTC. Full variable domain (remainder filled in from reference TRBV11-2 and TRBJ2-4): EAGVAQSPRYKIIEKRQSVAFWCNPISGHATLYWYQQILGQGPKLLIQFQNNGVVDDSQLPKDRFSAERLKGVDSTLKIQPAKLEDSAVYLCASSAANIQYFGAGTRLSVL.

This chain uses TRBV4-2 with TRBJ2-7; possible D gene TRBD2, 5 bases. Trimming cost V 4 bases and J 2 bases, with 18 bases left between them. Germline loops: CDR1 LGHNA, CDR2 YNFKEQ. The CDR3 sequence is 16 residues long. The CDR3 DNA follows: TGTGCCAGCAGCCCACAGCCAGCGGAAACTACCTACGAGCAGTACTTC. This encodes CASSPQPAETTYEQYF.

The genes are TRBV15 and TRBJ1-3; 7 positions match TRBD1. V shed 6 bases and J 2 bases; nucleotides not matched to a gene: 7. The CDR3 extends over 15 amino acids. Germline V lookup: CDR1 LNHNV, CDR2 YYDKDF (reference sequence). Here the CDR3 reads CATRRSQGAGNTIYF. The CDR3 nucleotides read TGTGCCACCAGACGTTCCCAGGGGGCTGGAAACACCATATATTTT.

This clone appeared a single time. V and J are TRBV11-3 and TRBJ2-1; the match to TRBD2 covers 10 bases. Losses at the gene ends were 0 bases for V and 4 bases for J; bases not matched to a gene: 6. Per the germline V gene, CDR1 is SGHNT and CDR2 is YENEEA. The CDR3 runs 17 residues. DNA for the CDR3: TGTGCCAGCAGCTTAGACCTCCTAGCGGGAGTTTACAATGAGCAGTTCTTC. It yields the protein CASSLDLLAGVYNEQFF.

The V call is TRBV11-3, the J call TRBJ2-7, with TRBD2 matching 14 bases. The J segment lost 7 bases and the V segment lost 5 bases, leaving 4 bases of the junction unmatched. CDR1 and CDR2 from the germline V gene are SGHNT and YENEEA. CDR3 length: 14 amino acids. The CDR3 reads CASSPGLAGGEQYF. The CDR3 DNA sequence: TGTGCCAGCAGCCCCGGACTAGCGGGAGGTGAGCAGTACTTC.

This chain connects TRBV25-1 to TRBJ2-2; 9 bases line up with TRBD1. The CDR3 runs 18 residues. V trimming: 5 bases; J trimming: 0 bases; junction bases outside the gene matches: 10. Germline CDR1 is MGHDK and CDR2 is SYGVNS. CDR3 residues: CASSYGTGIRANTGELFF. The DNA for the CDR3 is TGTGCCAGCAGTTACGGGACAGGGATTAGAGCGAACACCGGGGAGCTGTTTTTT. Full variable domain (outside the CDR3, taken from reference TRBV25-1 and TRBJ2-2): EADIYQTPRYLVIGTGKKITLECSQTMGHDKMYWYQQDPGMELHLIHYSYGVNSTEKGDLSSESTVSRIRTEHFPLTLESARPSHTSQYLCASSYGTGIRANTGELFFGEGSRLTVL.

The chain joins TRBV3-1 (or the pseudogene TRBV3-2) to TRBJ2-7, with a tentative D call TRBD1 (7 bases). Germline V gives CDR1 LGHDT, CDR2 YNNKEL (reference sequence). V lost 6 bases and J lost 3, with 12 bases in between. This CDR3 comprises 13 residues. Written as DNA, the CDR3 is TGTGCCAGCAGACGACAGGGAGGCTACGAGCAGTACTTC. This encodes CASRRQGGYEQYF.

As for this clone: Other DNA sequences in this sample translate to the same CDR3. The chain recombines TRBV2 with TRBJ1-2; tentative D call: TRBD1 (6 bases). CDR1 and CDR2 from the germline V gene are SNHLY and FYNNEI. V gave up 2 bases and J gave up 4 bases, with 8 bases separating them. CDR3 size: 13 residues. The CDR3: CASSEQGSYGYTF. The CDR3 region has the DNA TGTGCCAGCAGTGAACAGGGGTCCTATGGCTACACCTTC.

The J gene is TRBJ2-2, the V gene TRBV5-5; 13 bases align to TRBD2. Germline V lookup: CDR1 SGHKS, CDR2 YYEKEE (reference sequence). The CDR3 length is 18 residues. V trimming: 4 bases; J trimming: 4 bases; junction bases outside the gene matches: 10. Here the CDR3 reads CASSMVLAGGLGTGELFF. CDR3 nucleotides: TGTGCCAGCAGCATGGTACTAGCGGGAGGGCTGGGCACCGGGGAGCTGTTTTTT.

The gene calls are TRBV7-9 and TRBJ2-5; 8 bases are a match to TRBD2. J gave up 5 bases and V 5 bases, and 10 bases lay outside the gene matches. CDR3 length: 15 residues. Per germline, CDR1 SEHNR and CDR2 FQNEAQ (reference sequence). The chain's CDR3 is CASSPLAGTKETQYF. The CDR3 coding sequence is TGTGCCAGCAGCCCCTTAGCGGGAACCAAGGAGACCCAGTACTTC.

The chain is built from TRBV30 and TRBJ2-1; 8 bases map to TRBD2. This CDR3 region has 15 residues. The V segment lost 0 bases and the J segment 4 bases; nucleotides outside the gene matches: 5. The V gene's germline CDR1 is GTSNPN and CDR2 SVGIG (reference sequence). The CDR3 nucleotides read TGTGCCTGGAGTGTAGGAGTAGCGGGATACAATGAGCAGTTCTTC. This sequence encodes CAWSVGVAGYNEQFF.

The CDR3 reads CSVEQLRAQETQYF. The CDR3 DNA sequence: TGCAGCGTTGAACAACTGAGGGCCCAAGAGACCCAGTACTTC. V gene TRBV29-1 combines with J gene TRBJ2-5, with D maybe TRBD2 (5 bases). V lost 2 bases and J 1 base, leaving 11 bases between the germline ends. Looked up from germline, CDR1 is SQVTM and CDR2 is ANQGSEA. The CDR3 length is 14 residues.

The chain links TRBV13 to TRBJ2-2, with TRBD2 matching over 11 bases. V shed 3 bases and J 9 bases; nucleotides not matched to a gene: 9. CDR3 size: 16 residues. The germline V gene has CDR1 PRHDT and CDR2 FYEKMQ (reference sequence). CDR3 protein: CASSFGLAGGRRELFF. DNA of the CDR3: TGTGCCAGCAGCTTCGGCCTAGCGGGAGGACGGCGGGAGCTGTTTTTT.

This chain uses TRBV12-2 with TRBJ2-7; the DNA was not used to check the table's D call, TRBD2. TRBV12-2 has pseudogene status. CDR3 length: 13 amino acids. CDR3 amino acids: CASRLAEYYEPYF. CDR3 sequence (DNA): TGTGCAAGTCGCTTAGCAGAGTACTATGAACCGTACTTC.

The CDR3: CASSQDWDRGREAFF. DNA for the CDR3: TGTGCCAGCAGCCAAGATTGGGACAGGGGCCGTGAAGCTTTCTTT. The chain uses TRBV3-1 (or the pseudogene TRBV3-2) and TRBJ1-1; 10 bases fit TRBD1. Trimming cost V 0 bases and J 7 bases; bases outside gene matches: 5. This CDR3 is 15 amino acids long. Germline V gene lookup returns CDR1 LGHDT and CDR2 YNNKEL (reference sequence).

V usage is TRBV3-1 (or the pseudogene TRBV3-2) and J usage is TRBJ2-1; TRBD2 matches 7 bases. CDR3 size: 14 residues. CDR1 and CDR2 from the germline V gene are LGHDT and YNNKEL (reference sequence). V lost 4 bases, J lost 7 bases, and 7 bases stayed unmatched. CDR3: CASSPGLLPNEQFF. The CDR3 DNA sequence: TGTGCCAGCAGCCCGGGACTACTACCTAATGAGCAGTTCTTC.

This CDR3 reads CASSFIPGQGYEQYF. The CDR3 DNA reads as TGTGCCAGCAGCTTCATACCGGGACAGGGGTACGAGCAGTACTTC. This chain joins TRBV11-2 and TRBJ2-7; 10 bases match TRBD1. Unmatched junction bases numbered 6, after V lost 3 bases and J lost 4 bases. The CDR3 has 15 amino acids. CDR1 is SGHAT and CDR2 is FQNNGV in the germline V gene.